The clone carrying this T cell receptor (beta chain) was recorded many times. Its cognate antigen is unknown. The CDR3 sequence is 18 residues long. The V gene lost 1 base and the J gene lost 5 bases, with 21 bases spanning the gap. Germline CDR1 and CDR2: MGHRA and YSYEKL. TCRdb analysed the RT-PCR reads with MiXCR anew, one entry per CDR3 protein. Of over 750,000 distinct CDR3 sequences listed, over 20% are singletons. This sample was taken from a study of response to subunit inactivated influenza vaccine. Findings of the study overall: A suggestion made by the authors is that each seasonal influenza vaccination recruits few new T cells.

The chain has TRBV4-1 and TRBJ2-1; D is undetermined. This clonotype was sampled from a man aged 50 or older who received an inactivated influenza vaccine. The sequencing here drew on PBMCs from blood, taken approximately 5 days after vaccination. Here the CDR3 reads CASSQALLGRTSHNEQFF. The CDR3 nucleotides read TGCGCCAGCAGCCAAGCCCTACTCGGTCGGACGTCACACAATGAGCAGTTCTTC.